The rows below give T cell receptor beta chains drawn from one sample of a study of blood T cell repertoires in COVID-19. The protocol was immunoSEQ multiplex PCR, while the TCRdb copy is restricted to in-frame clones and leaves out a portion. The sample has 140,000 or so clones; approximately 89% are singletons. The sequenced sample consisted of peripheral blood. The receptors come from a man aged 55 to 70 with active or convalescent COVID-19. CDR3s include the opening cysteine and the closing phenylalanine or tryptophan. The D gene is left open where the match is weak. Expanded clones are given a class, and other clones once, few, many or no size at all.

d_call,v_call,clone_size,j_call,cdr3_length,cdr3_aa,cdr3_nt
TRBD1,TRBV28,.,TRBJ2-7,14,CASTEGTGIGEQYF,TGTGCCAGCACTGAAGGGACAGGGATAGGCGAGCAGTACTTC
TRBD1,TRBV28,.,TRBJ1-4,14,CASSLDRAMEKLFF,TGTGCCAGCAGTTTAGACAGGGCAATGGAAAAACTGTTTTTT
TRBD1,TRBV11-2,few,TRBJ2-2,15,CASSARDRNTGELFF,TGTGCCAGCAGCGCCCGGGACAGAAACACCGGGGAGCTGTTTTTT
.,TRBV15,.,TRBJ1-5,15,CATSRDGISNQPQHF,TGTGCCACCAGCAGAGATGGCATCTCCAATCAGCCCCAGCATTTT
.,TRBV6-5,.,TRBJ2-7,15,CASSSAGTVNYEQYF,TGTGCCAGCAGTTCCGCCGGGACTGTTAACTACGAGCAGTACTTC
TRBD2,TRBV12-5,once,TRBJ2-1,15,CASGLFSGAGNEQFF,TGTGCTAGTGGTTTGTTCAGCGGGGCGGGCAATGAGCAGTTCTTC
TRBD1,TRBV9,few,TRBJ2-7,14,CASSGGQGPYEQYF,TGTGCCAGCAGCGGGGGACAGGGGCCCTACGAGCAGTACTTC
TRBD1,TRBV11-2,.,TRBJ2-6,18,CASSPGQGGFSGANVLTF,TGTGCCAGCAGCCCGGGACAGGGGGGCTTCTCTGGGGCCAACGTCCTGACTTTC
TRBD2,TRBV27,.,TRBJ2-3,20,CASRPQGASGRASRTDTQYF,TGTGCCAGCAGACCCCAGGGGGCTAGCGGGAGGGCATCGCGGACAGATACGCAGTATTTT
.,TRBV15,once,TRBJ1-5,15,CATSRDFRGFQPQHF,TGTGCCACCAGCAGAGATTTCAGGGGATTTCAGCCCCAGCATTTT
TRBD2,TRBV6-6,.,TRBJ2-1,17,CASSRVSLGLAGNEQFF,TGTGCCAGCAGTCGGGTTTCTTTGGGACTAGCGGGCAATGAGCAGTTCTTC
TRBD1,TRBV5-6,.,TRBJ2-6,17,CASSLGTGGSGANVLTF,TGTGCCAGCAGCTTGGGGACAGGGGGCTCTGGGGCCAACGTCCTGACTTTC
.,TRBV29-1,once,TRBJ1-1,13,CSVEGAGITEAFF,TGCAGCGTTGAAGGGGCAGGGATCACTGAAGCTTTCTTT
TRBD1,TRBV6-5,.,TRBJ2-3,14,CASRRQGNTDTQYF,TGTGCCAGCAGAAGACAGGGGAATACAGATACGCAGTATTTT
.,TRBV5-1,.,TRBJ2-1,16,CASRRAHPEALDEQFF,TGCGCCAGCAGGCGGGCCCACCCCGAGGCATTGGATGAGCAGTTCTTC
TRBD1,TRBV29-1,.,TRBJ1-2,13,CSVQGGPGMGYTF,TGCAGCGTCCAAGGGGGCCCAGGGATGGGCTACACCTTC
TRBD1,TRBV20-1,.,TRBJ1-1,14,CSASTGTGWAEAFF,TGCAGTGCTAGTACCGGGACAGGGTGGGCTGAAGCTTTCTTT